This T cell receptor beta chain was identified in a study of control samples from healthy donors and cancer patients. Sequencing was performed with immunoSEQ multiplex PCR; in TCRdb, only in-frame clones are kept and a portion is missing. The sample yields about 48,000 clones, over 85% seen once. Germline loops: CDR1 MNHNS, CDR2 SASEGT. This CDR3 contains 13 residues. Trimming pared 1 base from V and 11 bases from J, leaving 14 bases between. The chain uses TRBV6-1 and TRBJ1-1, with TRBD1 as a possible D gene (6 bases). Sequenced material: PBMCs. The origin of this receptor is a woman aged 50 to 65 with head and neck cancer. The CDR3 region has the DNA TGTGCCAGCAGTGAAGTAGGGGGGGCAAGGGCTTTCTTT. It encodes CASSEVGGARAFF.